The 7 T cell receptor beta chains reported below all come from one sample, sequenced in a study of T cell responses to AZD1222 COVID-19 vaccine. Sequenced by immunoSEQ multiplex PCR; TCRdb stores in-frame clones only, minus some. This table holds 150,000 to 200,000 clones, around nine tenths found once. The sample here was peripheral blood, taken on day 0 of AZD1222 vaccination. Receptor source: an adult in good health.

This sequence joins TRBV25-1 and TRBJ1-6; TRBD1 might be the D (5 bases). The CDR3 consists of 15 residues. Germline V gene data show CDR1 as MGHDK and CDR2 as SYGVNS. V was trimmed by 2 bases and J by 7 bases, leaving 12 bases between them. The CDR3 reads CASSERGRGNSPLHF. The CDR3 DNA reads as TGTGCCAGCAGTGAACGGGGAAGGGGAAATTCACCCCTCCACTTT.

The V gene is TRBV6-5, the J gene TRBJ2-7, with 11 bases identical to TRBD1. The V gene's germline CDR1 is MNHEY and CDR2 SVGAGI. Losses at the gene ends were 2 bases for V and 7 bases for J; bases not matched to a gene: 7. The CDR3 totals 15 residues. The CDR3 protein is CASSYAWTGGREQYF. The CDR3 DNA reads TGTGCCAGCAGTTACGCATGGACAGGGGGCCGGGAGCAGTACTTC.

The chain combines TRBV7-2 with TRBJ1-2, with TRBD1 matching over 8 bases. Trimming removed 1 base from V and 2 bases from J; junction bases left unmatched: 0. Germline CDR1 is SGHTA and CDR2 is FQGNSA. The CDR3 length is 14 residues. CDR3 sequence (DNA): TGTGCCAGCAGCTTAGACAGGGGGAACTATGGCTACACCTTC. This sequence encodes CASSLDRGNYGYTF.

The CDR3 here is CASSLEQGGHEQYF. As DNA, the CDR3 is TGCGCCAGCAGCTTGGAACAGGGTGGCCACGAGCAGTACTTC. The chain carries TRBV5-1 and TRBJ2-7; a possible D gene is TRBD1 (6 bases). The V gene lost 0 bases and the J gene lost 5 bases, with 12 bases spanning the gap. The germline gives CDR1 SGHRS, CDR2 YFSETQ. This CDR3 is 14 amino acids long.

The chain is built from TRBV9 and TRBJ2-1; perhaps TRBD2 as D (5 bases). This CDR3 has 16 residues. The V end was cut by 2 bases, the J end by 0 bases, with 12 bases between. Germline V gene data show CDR1 as SGDLS and CDR2 as YYNGEE. CDR3 region: CASSVGLHRSYNEQFF. The CDR3 nucleotides read TGTGCCAGCAGCGTCGGACTGCACCGCTCCTACAATGAGCAGTTCTTC.

This clone has more than one count but fewer than ten. The rearrangement uses TRBV12-3 or TRBV12-4 and TRBJ2-7, with no clear D. V was clipped by 3 bases and J by 1 base, with 4 bases between them. The CDR3 is 12 residues long. As DNA, the CDR3 is TGTGCCAGCAGTTTGGTATCCTACGAGCAGTACTTC. This translates into CASSLVSYEQYF.

The rearrangement joins TRBV15 to TRBJ1-6; D remains ambiguous. Per the germline V gene, CDR1 is LNHNV and CDR2 is YYDKDF (reference sequence). The CDR3 has 15 amino acids. V lost 0 bases and J 3 bases, leaving 6 bases between the germline ends. DNA for the CDR3: TGTGCCACCAGCAGAGATCGGGACTATAATTCACCCCTCCACTTT. This sequence encodes CATSRDRDYNSPLHF.